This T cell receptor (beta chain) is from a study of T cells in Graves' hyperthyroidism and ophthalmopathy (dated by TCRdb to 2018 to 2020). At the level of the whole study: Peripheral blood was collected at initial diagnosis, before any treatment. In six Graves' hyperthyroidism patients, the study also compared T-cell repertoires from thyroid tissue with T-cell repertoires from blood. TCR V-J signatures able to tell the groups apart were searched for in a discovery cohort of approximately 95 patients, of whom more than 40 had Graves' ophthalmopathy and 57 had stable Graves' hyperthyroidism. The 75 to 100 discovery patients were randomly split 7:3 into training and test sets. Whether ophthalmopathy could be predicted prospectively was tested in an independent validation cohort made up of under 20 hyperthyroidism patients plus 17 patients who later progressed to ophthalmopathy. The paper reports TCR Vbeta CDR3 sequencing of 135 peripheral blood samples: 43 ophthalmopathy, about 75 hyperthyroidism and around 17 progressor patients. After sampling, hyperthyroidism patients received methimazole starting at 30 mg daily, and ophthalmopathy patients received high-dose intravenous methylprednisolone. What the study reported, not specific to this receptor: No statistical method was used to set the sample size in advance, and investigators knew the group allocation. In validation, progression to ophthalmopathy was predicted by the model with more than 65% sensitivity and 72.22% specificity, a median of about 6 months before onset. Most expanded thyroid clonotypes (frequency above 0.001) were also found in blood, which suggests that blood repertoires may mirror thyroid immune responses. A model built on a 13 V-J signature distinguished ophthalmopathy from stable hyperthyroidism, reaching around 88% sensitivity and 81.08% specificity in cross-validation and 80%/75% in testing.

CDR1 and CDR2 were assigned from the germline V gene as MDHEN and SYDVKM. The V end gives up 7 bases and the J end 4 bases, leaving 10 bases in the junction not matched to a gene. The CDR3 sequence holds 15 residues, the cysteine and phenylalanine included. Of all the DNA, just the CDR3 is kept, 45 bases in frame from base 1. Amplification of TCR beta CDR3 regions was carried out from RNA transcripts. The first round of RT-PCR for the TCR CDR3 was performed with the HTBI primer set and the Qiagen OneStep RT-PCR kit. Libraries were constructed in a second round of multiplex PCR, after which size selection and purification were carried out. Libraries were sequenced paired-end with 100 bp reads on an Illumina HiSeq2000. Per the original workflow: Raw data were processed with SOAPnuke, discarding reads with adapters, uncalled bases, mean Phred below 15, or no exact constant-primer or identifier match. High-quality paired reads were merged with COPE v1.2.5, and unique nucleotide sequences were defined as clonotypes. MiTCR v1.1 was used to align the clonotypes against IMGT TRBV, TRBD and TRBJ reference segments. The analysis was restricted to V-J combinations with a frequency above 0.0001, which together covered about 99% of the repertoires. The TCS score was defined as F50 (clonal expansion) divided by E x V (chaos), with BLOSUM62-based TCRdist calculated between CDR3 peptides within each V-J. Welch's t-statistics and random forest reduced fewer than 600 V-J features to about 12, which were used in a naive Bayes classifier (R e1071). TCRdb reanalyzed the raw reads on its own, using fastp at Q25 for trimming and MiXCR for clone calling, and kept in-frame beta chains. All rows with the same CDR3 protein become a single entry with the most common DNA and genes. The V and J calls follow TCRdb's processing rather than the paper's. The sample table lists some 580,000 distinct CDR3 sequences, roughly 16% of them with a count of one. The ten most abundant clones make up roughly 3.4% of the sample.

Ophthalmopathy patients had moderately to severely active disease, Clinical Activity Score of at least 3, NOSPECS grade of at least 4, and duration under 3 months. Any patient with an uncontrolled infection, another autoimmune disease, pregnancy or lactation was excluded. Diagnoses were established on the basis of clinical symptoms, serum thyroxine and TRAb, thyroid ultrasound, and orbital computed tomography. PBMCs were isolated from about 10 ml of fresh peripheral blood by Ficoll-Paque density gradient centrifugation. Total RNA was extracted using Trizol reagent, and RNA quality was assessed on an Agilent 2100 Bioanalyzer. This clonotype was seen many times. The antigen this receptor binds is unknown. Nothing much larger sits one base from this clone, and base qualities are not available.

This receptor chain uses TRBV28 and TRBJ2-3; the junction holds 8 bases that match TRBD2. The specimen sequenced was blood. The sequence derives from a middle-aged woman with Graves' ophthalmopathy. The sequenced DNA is TGTGCCAGCACCCCCAGCCGGGAGGGGTCAGATACGCAGTATTTT. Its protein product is CASTPSREGSDTQYF.